The 13 T cell receptor beta chains listed next were all sequenced from one sample in a study of T cells after yellow fever vaccination. Via MiXCR, TCRdb re-called the 5' RACE reads, giving one row per CDR3 protein. The repertoire holds 320,000 or so distinct CDR3 sequences, with roughly 8% as singletons. The input for sequencing was PBMCs, taken 35 to 50 days after the first yellow fever vaccination. These TCRs come from a man aged 18 to 29 who received the YFV17D yellow fever vaccine.

This clonotype was counted a few times. J is TRBJ2-1 and V is TRBV7-9; 10 bases map to TRBD1. Germline loops: CDR1 SEHNR, CDR2 FQNEAQ (reference sequence). V lost 5 bases to trimming and J lost 6 bases; unmatched junction nucleotides: 4. The CDR3 is 14 amino acids. The CDR3 loop is CASSVWDRGNEQFF. Here the CDR3 DNA reads TGTGCCAGCAGCGTTTGGGACAGGGGCAATGAGCAGTTCTTC.

This clonotype was counted many times. V gene TRBV11-2 combines with J gene TRBJ2-5; D gene unclear. The V end lost 5 bases, the J end lost 1 base, and 11 bases lay between the germline ends. The CDR3 runs to 14 residues. Germline assignment: CDR1 SGHAT and CDR2 FQNNGV. The CDR3 spells CASSVPGAQETQYF. The CDR3 DNA sequence: TGTGCCAGCAGCGTTCCTGGAGCCCAAGAGACCCAGTACTTC.

J is TRBJ2-3 and V is TRBV27; D remains ambiguous. The V end was cut by 5 bases, the J end by 3 bases, with 15 bases between. This CDR3 spans 15 amino acids. Germline V gene sequence: CDR1 MNHEY, CDR2 SMNVEV (reference sequence). This CDR3 is CASSPRWSFTDTQYF. The CDR3 coding sequence is TGTGCCAGCAGTCCCCGATGGAGTTTTACAGATACGCAGTATTTT.

The chain uses TRBV3-1 and TRBJ2-7; maybe TRBD2 (6 bases). The CDR3 is 16 residues long. The germline CDR1 and CDR2 sequences are LGHDT and YNNKEL (reference sequence). V was trimmed by 1 base and J by 7 bases, leaving 20 bases between them. DNA for the CDR3: TGTGCCAGCAGCCAAGTCGAAATGGGAGGACCGCGGGAGCAGTACGTC. This encodes CASSQVEMGGPREQYV.

The chain has TRBV7-2 and TRBJ2-5; D may be TRBD1 or TRBD2 (6 bases each). The CDR3 covers 15 residues. Germline V gene sequence: CDR1 SGHTA, CDR2 FQGNSA. Trimming left V 8 bases short and J 3 bases short, with 19 bases between. CDR3 bases: TGTGCCAGCCACTTTGCGAAGGGGGGTAAAGAGACCCAGTACTTC. Protein: CASHFAKGGKETQYF.

This clonotype showed up just a few times. This chain links TRBV7-9 with TRBJ2-5; maybe TRBD2 (6 bases). The V end lost 7 bases, the J end lost 4 bases, and 25 bases lay between the germline ends. CDR1 is SEHNR, CDR2 FQNEAQ, per germline (reference sequence). This CDR3 has 17 residues. The CDR3 sequence: CASTTGWGGTLRETQYF. CDR3 sequence (DNA): TGTGCCAGCACCACCGGGTGGGGCGGGACTTTAAGAGAGACCCAGTACTTC.

The rearrangement links TRBV12-3 or TRBV12-4 to TRBJ1-2; 10 positions match TRBD1. V dropped 1 base and J dropped 8; count of bases not matched to a gene: 16. CDR3 size: 18 residues. Here the CDR3 DNA reads TGTGCCAGCAGTTTAGGGGCTGGCGGGACAGGGGCGGCTTGGGGCTACACCTTC. Amino acids: CASSLGAGGTGAAWGYTF.

The chain has TRBV24-1 and TRBJ2-2; D is unresolved. There are 13 residues in the CDR3. V lost 12 bases to trimming and J lost 8 bases, with 18 bases between them. In germline, CDR1 is KGHDR, CDR2 SFDVKD. The CDR3 is CAAREAGGGELFF. The CDR3 DNA is TGTGCCGCTAGAGAAGCAGGTGGAGGGGAGCTGTTTTTT.

The rearrangement joins TRBV7-6 to TRBJ2-2; a weak D match, TRBD2 (6 bases). V lost 4 bases to trimming and J lost 5 bases, with 14 bases between them. This CDR3 is 15 amino acids long. The germline V gene encodes CDR1 SGHVS and CDR2 FNYEAQ. The CDR3 here is CASSSRDSWTGELFF. For the CDR3, the DNA is TGTGCCAGCAGCTCCCGGGACTCCTGGACCGGGGAGCTGTTTTTT.

Written as DNA, the CDR3 is TGTGCCAGCAGCCATACCCGGGGTACTGAAGCTTTCTTT. It yields the protein CASSHTRGTEAFF. This chain connects TRBV7-6 to TRBJ1-1, with D uncertain. Per the germline V gene, CDR1 is SGHVS and CDR2 is FNYEAQ. Trimming stripped 5 bases from V and 5 bases from J, with 12 bases between. CDR3 size: 13 residues.

V usage is TRBV4-3 and J usage is TRBJ2-4, with 11 bases matching TRBD1. V lost 4 bases, J lost 8 bases, and 7 bases stayed unmatched. Per germline, CDR1 LGHNA and CDR2 YSLEER. CDR3 length: 15 amino acids. The CDR3 loop is CASSRGQGAFDIQYF. In nucleotides, the CDR3 is TGCGCCAGCAGCCGCGGACAGGGGGCGTTCGACATTCAGTACTTC.

The V and J genes are TRBV20-1 and TRBJ1-2; D not certain. The CDR3 extends over 15 amino acids. V lost 3 bases and J lost 1, with 15 bases in between. The V gene's germline CDR1 is DFQATT and CDR2 SNEGSKA (reference sequence). The CDR3 bases are TGCAGTGCTAGCTTGCCCAACTCCGTTAACTATGGCTACACCTTC. Translated, it gives CSASLPNSVNYGYTF.

This chain joins TRBV10-2 and TRBJ2-5, with D uncertain. V was trimmed by 10 bases and J by 3 bases, leaving 9 bases between them. CDR1 is WSHSY, CDR2 SAAADI, per germline. The CDR3 loop spans 11 amino acids. CDR3 nucleotide sequence: TGCGCCAACCATGCTAAAGAGACCCAGTACTTC. Its protein is CANHAKETQYF.